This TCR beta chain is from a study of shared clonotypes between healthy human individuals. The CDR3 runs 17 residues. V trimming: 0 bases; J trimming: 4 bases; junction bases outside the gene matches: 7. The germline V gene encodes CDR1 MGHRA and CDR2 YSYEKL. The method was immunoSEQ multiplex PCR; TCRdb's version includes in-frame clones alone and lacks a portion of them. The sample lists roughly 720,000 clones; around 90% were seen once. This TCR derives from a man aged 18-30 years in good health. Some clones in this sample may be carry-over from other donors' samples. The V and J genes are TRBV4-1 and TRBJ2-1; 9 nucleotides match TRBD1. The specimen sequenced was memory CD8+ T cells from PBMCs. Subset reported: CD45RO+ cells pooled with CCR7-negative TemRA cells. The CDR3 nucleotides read TGCGCCAGCAGCCAAGATGGGCGACAGGGGGTGTACAATGAGCAGTTCTTC. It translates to CASSQDGRQGVYNEQFF.